This T cell receptor (beta chain) was captured by sequencing in a study of shared clonotypes between healthy human individuals. Clones were sequenced by immunoSEQ multiplex PCR, and TCRdb holds only the in-frame ones, with some missing. The sample carries hundreds of thousands of clones, 75% to 85% recorded once. Healthy HIV-negative adults without recent acute infections or vaccinations served as donors. Unsorted samples used about 90 million PBMCs for genomic DNA. V was trimmed by 0 bases and J by 3 bases, leaving 16 bases between them. CDR3 size: 16 residues. In germline, CDR1 is GTSNPN, CDR2 SVGIG (reference sequence).

The V and J genes are TRBV30 and TRBJ2-3, with D possibly TRBD1 on 5 matching bases. The sequencing sample was made of PBMCs. This receptor was identified in a woman aged 40 to 50 in good health. Some clones in this sample may be carry-over from other donors' samples. The CDR3 protein is CAWSVMQGGLTDTQYF. CDR3 nucleotides: TGTGCCTGGAGTGTAATGCAGGGTGGTCTGACAGATACGCAGTATTTT.